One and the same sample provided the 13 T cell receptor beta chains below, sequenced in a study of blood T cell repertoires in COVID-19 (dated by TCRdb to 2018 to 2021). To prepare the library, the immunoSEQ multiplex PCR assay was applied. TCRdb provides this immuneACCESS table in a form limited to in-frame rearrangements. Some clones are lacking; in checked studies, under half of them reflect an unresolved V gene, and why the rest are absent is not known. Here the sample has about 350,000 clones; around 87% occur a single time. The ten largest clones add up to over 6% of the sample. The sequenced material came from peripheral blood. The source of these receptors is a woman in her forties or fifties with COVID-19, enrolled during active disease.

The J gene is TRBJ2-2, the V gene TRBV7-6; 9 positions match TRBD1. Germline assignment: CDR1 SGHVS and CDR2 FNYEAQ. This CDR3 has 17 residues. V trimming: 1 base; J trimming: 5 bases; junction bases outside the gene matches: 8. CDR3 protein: CASSLVQGATNTGELFF. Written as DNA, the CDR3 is TGTGCCAGCAGCTTAGTACAGGGGGCTACCAATACCGGGGAGCTGTTTTTT.

The CDR3 protein is CASSDPPYGTDTQYF. CDR3 in DNA: TGTGCCAGCAGTGACCCCCCCTACGGCACAGATACGCAGTATTTT. The V gene is TRBV6-1, the J gene TRBJ2-3; D is unclear. V gave up 3 bases and J gave up 1 base, with 11 bases separating them. CDR3 length: 15 amino acids. CDR1 and CDR2 from the germline V gene are MNHNS and SASEGT.

As DNA, the CDR3 is TGCACCAGCAGCCACCCCGTGGAGGATCGAACCGGGGAGCTGTTTTTT. It is translated as CTSSHPVEDRTGELFF. The genes are TRBV1 and TRBJ2-2; the table gives TRBD2 as D, unverified against the DNA. TRBV1 is annotated as a pseudogene. CDR3 length equals 16 residues.

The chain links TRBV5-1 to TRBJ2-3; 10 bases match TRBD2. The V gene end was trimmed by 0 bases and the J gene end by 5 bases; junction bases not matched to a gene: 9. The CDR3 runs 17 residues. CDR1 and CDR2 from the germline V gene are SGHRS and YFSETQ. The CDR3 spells CASSLGLAGVAGDTQYF. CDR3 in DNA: TGCGCCAGCAGCTTGGGGCTAGCGGGAGTTGCGGGAGATACGCAGTATTTT.

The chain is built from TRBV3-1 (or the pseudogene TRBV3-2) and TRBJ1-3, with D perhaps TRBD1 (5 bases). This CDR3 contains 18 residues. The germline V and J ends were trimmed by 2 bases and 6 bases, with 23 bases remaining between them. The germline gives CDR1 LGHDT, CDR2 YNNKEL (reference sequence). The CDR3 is CASSQNPPGSGQANTIYF. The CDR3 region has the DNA TGTGCCAGCAGCCAAAACCCACCGGGTTCAGGGCAGGCAAACACCATATATTTT.

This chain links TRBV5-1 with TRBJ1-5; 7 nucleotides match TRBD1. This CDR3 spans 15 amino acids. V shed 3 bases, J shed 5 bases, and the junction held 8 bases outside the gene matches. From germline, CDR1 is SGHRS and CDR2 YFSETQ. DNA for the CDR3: TGCGCCAGCAGCTGGAGTCCAGGGGGACATCAGCCCCAGCATTTT. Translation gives CASSWSPGGHQPQHF.

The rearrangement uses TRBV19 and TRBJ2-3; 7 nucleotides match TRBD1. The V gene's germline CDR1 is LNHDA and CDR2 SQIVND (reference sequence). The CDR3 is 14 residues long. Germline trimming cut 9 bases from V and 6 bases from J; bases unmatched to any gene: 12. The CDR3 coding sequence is TGTGCCAGCGATGGGACAGCTTGGGGGGATACGCAGTATTTT. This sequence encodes CASDGTAWGDTQYF.

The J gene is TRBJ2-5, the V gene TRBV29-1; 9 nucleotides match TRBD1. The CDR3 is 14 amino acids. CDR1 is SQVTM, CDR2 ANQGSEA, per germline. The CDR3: CSAPGQGRGRTQYF. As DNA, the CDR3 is TGCAGTGCCCCGGGACAGGGACGGGGCAGGACCCAGTACTTC.

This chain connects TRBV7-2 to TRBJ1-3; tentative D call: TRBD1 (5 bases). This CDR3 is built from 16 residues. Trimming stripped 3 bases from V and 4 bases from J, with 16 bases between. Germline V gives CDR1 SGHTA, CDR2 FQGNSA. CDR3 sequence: CASSFLGGASGNTIYF. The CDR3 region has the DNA TGTGCCAGCAGCTTTTTGGGCGGGGCCTCCGGAAACACCATATATTTT.

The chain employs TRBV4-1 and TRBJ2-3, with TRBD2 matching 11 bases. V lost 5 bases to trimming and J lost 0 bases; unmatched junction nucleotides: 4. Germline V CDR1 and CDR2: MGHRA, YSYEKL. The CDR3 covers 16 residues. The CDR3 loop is CASSFRTSGSTDTQYF. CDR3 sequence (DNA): TGCGCCAGCAGCTTCCGGACTAGCGGGAGCACAGATACGCAGTATTTT.

CDR3 region: CASSLALAGGRETQYF. As DNA, the CDR3 is TGTGCCAGCAGCTTAGCATTAGCGGGAGGCAGAGAGACCCAGTACTTC. V usage is TRBV7-9 and J usage is TRBJ2-5, with 10 bases that match TRBD2. V trimming: 0 bases; J trimming: 4 bases; junction bases outside the gene matches: 5. The length of the CDR3 is 16 residues. The germline CDR1 and CDR2 sequences are SEHNR and FQNEAQ (reference sequence).

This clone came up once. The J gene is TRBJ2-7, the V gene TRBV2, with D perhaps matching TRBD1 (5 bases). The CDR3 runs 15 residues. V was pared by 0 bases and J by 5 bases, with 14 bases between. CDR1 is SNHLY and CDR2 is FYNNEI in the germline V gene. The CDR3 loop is CASSEALWTFHEQYF. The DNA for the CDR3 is TGTGCCAGCAGTGAAGCGTTATGGACATTCCACGAGCAGTACTTC. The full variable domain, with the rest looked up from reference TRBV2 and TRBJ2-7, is EPEVTQTPSHQVTQMGQEVILRCVPISNHLYFYWYRQILGQKVEFLVSFYNNEISEKSEIFDDQFSVERPDGSNFTLKIRSTKLEDSAMYFCASSEALWTFHEQYFGPGTRLTVT.

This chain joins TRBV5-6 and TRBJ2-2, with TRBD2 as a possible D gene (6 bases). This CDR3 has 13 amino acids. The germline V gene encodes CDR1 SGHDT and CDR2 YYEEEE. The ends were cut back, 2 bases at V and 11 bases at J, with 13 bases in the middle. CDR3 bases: TGTGCCAGCAGCTTATATCGGGGGAAAGAGCTGTTTTTT. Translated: CASSLYRGKELFF.